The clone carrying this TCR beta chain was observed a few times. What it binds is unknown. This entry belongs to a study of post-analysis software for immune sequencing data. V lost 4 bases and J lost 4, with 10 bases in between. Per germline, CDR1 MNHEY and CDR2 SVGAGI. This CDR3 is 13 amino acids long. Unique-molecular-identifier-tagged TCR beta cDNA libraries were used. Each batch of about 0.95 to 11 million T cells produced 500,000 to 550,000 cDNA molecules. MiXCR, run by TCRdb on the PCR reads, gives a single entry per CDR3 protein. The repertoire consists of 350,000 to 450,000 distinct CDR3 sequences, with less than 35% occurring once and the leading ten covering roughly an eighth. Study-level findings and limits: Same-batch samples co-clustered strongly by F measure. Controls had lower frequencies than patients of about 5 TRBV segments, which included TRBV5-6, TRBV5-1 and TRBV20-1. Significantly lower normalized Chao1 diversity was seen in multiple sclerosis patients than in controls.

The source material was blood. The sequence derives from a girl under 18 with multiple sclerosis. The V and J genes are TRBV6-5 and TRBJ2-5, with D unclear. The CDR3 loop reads CASSSFLRETQYF. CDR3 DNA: TGTGCCAGCAGTTCATTCTTGAGAGAGACCCAGTACTTC.